The 23 T cell receptor beta chains given below trace back to one sample, sequenced in a study of Graves' ophthalmopathy and Graves' hyperthyroidism. Researchers took RNA transcripts and amplified TCR beta CDR3 regions from them. Second-round multiplex PCR came after a first-round RT-PCR that employed HTBI primers. TCRdb reprocessed the multiplex PCR reads via MiXCR and lists one record per CDR3 protein. The sample has some 1.1 million distinct CDR3 sequences; less than 45% are singletons. Sequencing was done on a sample of peripheral blood or thyroid tissue (not recorded which). The receptors stem from an adult man with Graves' hyperthyroidism.

This clonotype was detected ten times or more. The chain couples TRBV9 to TRBJ2-7; 7 bases map to TRBD1. Germline V gives CDR1 SGDLS, CDR2 YYNGEE. The CDR3 consists of 13 residues. The ends lost 3 bases at V and 3 bases at J; junction bases unmatched: 3. The CDR3 region has the DNA TGTGCCAGCAGCGACGGACAGGACTACGAGCAGTACTTC. Translating it yields CASSDGQDYEQYF.

This clonotype was counted a few times. The chain links TRBV20-1 to TRBJ1-5; no definite D call. The CDR3 extends over 17 amino acids. Germline-derived CDR1 and CDR2 are DFQATT and SNEGSKA (reference sequence). The V end was cut by 6 bases, the J end by 7 bases, with 28 bases between. The CDR3 bases are TGCAGTGCGGCGGACCTCCTGGGTCGTATTCGAGTCCAGCCCCAGCATTTT. Translation gives CSAADLLGRIRVQPQHF.

The gene calls are TRBV5-1 and TRBJ2-7, with D perhaps TRBD2 (5 bases). Trimming stripped 4 bases from V and 1 base from J, with 18 bases between. Germline V gives CDR1 SGHRS, CDR2 YFSETQ. The CDR3 contains 16 residues. DNA for the CDR3: TGCGCCAGCAGCCAAGTTAGGACGGGAAAGTCCTACGAGCAGTACTTC. Protein sequence: CASSQVRTGKSYEQYF.

The chain carries TRBV15 and TRBJ2-5, with TRBD2 as a possible D gene (5 bases). The CDR3 sequence is 16 residues long. Trimming took 3 bases from V and 5 from J, leaving 19 bases between them. Germline V gene sequence: CDR1 LNHNV, CDR2 YYDKDF (reference sequence). CDR3 protein: CATSSEGVRLAETQYF. In DNA, the CDR3 is TGTGCCACCAGCAGTGAAGGCGTCCGTTTAGCGGAGACCCAGTACTTC.

This chain connects TRBV12-3 or TRBV12-4 to TRBJ1-2; 10 bases agree with TRBD1. This CDR3 is built from 14 residues. Trimming removed 5 bases from V and 4 bases from J; junction bases left unmatched: 4. CDR3 protein: CASSRDRGAYGYTF. Written as DNA, the CDR3 is TGTGCCAGCAGTCGGGACAGGGGAGCCTATGGCTACACCTTC.

The gene calls are TRBV19 and TRBJ1-5, with no clear D. The CDR3 contains 13 residues. Germline V gene data show CDR1 as LNHDA and CDR2 as SQIVND (reference sequence). V lost 7 bases and J 5 bases, leaving 12 bases between the germline ends. The CDR3 sequence is CASTLGVDQPQHF. Written as DNA, the CDR3 is TGTGCCAGTACCCTCGGGGTAGATCAGCCCCAGCATTTT.

The chain uses TRBV7-8 and TRBJ2-5, with D tentatively TRBD1 or TRBD2 (5 bases each). The CDR3 covers 15 residues. Germline lookup yields CDR1 SGHVS and CDR2 FQNEAQ. V lost 4 bases to trimming and J lost 4 bases, with 16 bases between them. The CDR3, as DNA: TGTGCCAGCAGCTGGGGGTGGAGCGCCCCAGAGACCCAGTACTTC. This sequence encodes CASSWGWSAPETQYF.

With regard to this clonotype: One end of the junction varies from germline; a read error may be responsible. V gene TRBV7-2 combines with J gene TRBJ1-4, with TRBD1 identical over 9 bases. The germline gives CDR1 SGHTA, CDR2 FQGNSA. The CDR3 spans 18 residues. The chain's CDR3 is CASSPYSHSTGGNEKLFF. The CDR3 DNA reads as TGCGCCAGCAGCCCCTACTCGCACTCGACAGGGGGGAATGAAAAACTGTTTTTT.

The table lists this clonotype with many counts. This chain uses TRBV7-9 with TRBJ2-6; 7 bases agree with TRBD1. Trimming removed 6 bases from V and 0 bases from J; junction bases left unmatched: 8. Germline-derived CDR1 and CDR2 are SEHNR and FQNEAQ (reference sequence). The length of the CDR3 is 17 residues. The DNA for the CDR3 is TGTGCCAGCAGGCAAGGGGGCTCATCCTCTGGGGCCAACGTCCTGACTTTC. Translating gives CASRQGGSSSGANVLTF. The full variable domain, completed using reference TRBV7-9 and TRBJ2-6, is DTGVSQNPRHKITKRGQNVTFRCDPISEHNRLYWYRQTLGQGPEFLTYFQNEAQLEKSRLLSDRFSAERPKGSFSTLEIQRTEQGDSAMYLCASRQGGSSSGANVLTFGAGSRLTVL.

This clonotype was counted ten times or more. J is TRBJ1-1 and V is TRBV7-9; a weak D match, TRBD1 (5 bases). V was trimmed by 2 bases and J by 6 bases, leaving 7 bases between them. There are 12 residues in the CDR3. Germline V CDR1 and CDR2: SEHNR, FQNEAQ (reference sequence). The CDR3 DNA sequence: TGTGCCAGCAGCTTAATCAGGGCTGAAGCTTTCTTT. Encoded protein: CASSLIRAEAFF.

This clonotype was counted between two and nine times. The chain is built from TRBV12-3 or TRBV12-4 and TRBJ1-6, with D unresolved. CDR3 size: 13 residues. The V and J ends lost 3 bases and 7 bases respectively, with 7 bases between them. This chain's CDR3 is CASSFFPNSPLHF. CDR3 bases: TGTGCCAGCAGTTTTTTTCCGAATTCACCCCTCCACTTT.

This clonotype was recorded at least ten times. The V call is TRBV10-3, the J call TRBJ1-6; D not certain. Germline V gene lookup returns CDR1 ENHRY and CDR2 SYGVKD. The CDR3 contains 16 residues. V gave up 4 bases and J gave up 10 bases, with 20 bases separating them. CDR3 amino acids: CAISVDRGSGKSPLHF. The CDR3 region has the DNA TGTGCCATCAGTGTAGATCGAGGGTCCGGAAAGTCACCCCTCCACTTT.

As for this clonotype: At one boundary the junction diverges from the germline segment, which might be a read error. The J gene is TRBJ2-7, the V gene TRBV10-3; D uncertain. Germline V lookup: CDR1 ENHRY, CDR2 SYGVKD. This CDR3 has 12 amino acids. The chain's CDR3 is CAVSEAPYEQYF. The CDR3 DNA is TGTGCCGTCAGTGAGGCCCCCTACGAGCAGTACTTC.

The chain joins TRBV3-1 to TRBJ1-5; no clear D gene. The V end was cut by 3 bases, the J end by 4 bases, with 13 bases between. CDR3 size: 15 residues. CDR1 and CDR2 (germline): LGHDT, YNNKEL (reference sequence). The CDR3 region has the DNA TGTGCCAGCAGCCATAGATTAGGGATTAATCAGCCCCAGCATTTT. Residues: CASSHRLGINQPQHF. Complete variable domain (other parts from reference TRBV3-1 and TRBJ1-5): DTAVSQTPKYLVTQMGNDKSIKCEQNLGHDTMYWYKQDSKKFLKIMFSYNNKELIINETVPNRFSPKSPDKAHLNLHINSLELGDSAVYFCASSHRLGINQPQHFGDGTRLSIL.

With respect to this clonotype: Because it lacks the conserved phenylalanine or tryptophan at the end, this CDR3 is likely a read error. It is unclear where the CDR3 begins or ends on the DNA, so no DNA is shown, and the CDR3 is as TCRdb lists it. The chain is built from TRBV10-3 and TRBJ2-5; the table assigns TRBD1, which was not confirmed against the DNA. The CDR3 is 17 residues long, ends included. Germline V gene sequence: CDR1 ENHRY, CDR2 SYGVKD. CDR3 sequence reads: CAISDPPGYHYGYTFGS.

This clonotype came up many times. J is TRBJ2-5 and V is TRBV9, with D possibly matching TRBD1 (5 bases). CDR1 is SGDLS and CDR2 is YYNGEE in the germline V gene. The V gene lost 2 bases and the J gene lost 4 bases, with 15 bases spanning the gap. This CDR3 contains 15 residues. The CDR3 bases are TGTGCCAGCAGCGTCTCCGCAGGGTTTGGAGAGACCCAGTACTTC. Its translation is CASSVSAGFGETQYF.

This clonotype was detected a few times. The J gene is TRBJ2-7, the V gene TRBV29-1; D may match TRBD1 or TRBD2 (5 bases each). CDR1 is SQVTM, CDR2 ANQGSEA, per germline. Between the trimmed V and J ends, which lost 4 bases and 2 bases, there was a span of 15 bases. The CDR3 contains 14 residues. DNA for the CDR3: TGCAGCGTTGTGCTTTCCGGGGCTACCTACGAGCAGTACTTC. Protein: CSVVLSGATYEQYF.

The V and J genes are TRBV9 and TRBJ1-2; TRBD1 is a possible D gene (6 bases). Germline values: CDR1 SGDLS, CDR2 YYNGEE. CDR3 length equals 14 residues. The V end was cut by 1 base, the J end by 5 bases, with 12 bases between. The CDR3 loop is CASSVTRQDYGYTF. The CDR3, as DNA: TGTGCCAGCAGCGTAACTAGACAGGATTATGGCTACACCTTC. The full variable domain, completed using reference TRBV9 and TRBJ1-2, is DSGVTQTPKHLITATGQRVTLRCSPRSGDLSVYWYQQSLDQGLQFLIQYYNGEERAKGNILERFSAQQFPDLHSELNLSSLELGDSALYFCASSVTRQDYGYTFGSGTRLTVV.

The rearrangement joins TRBV5-1 to TRBJ2-7; 8 nucleotides line up with TRBD1. V gave up 4 bases and J gave up 0 bases; unmatched junction bases: 12. Germline V gives CDR1 SGHRS, CDR2 YFSETQ. The CDR3 has 17 residues. CDR3 sequence reads: CASSPGPGTGYSYEQYF. As DNA, the CDR3 is TGCGCCAGCAGCCCCGGTCCCGGGACAGGATACTCCTACGAGCAGTACTTC.

This clonotype has more than one count but fewer than ten. The chain has TRBV5-6 and TRBJ2-7, with 9 bases lining up with TRBD1. Trimming cost V 4 bases and J 5 bases; bases outside gene matches: 13. CDR3 length equals 16 residues. Germline assignment: CDR1 SGHDT and CDR2 YYEEEE. CDR3 sequence reads: CASSVIQTGGFHEQYF. The CDR3 DNA follows: TGTGCCAGCAGCGTAATACAGACAGGGGGTTTCCACGAGCAGTACTTC.

This clonotype was picked up one time. The chain is built from TRBV2 and TRBJ1-2; 7 bases agree with TRBD1. The CDR3 extends over 14 amino acids. The germline CDR1 and CDR2 sequences are SNHLY and FYNNEI. The trim removed 5 bases at V and 4 bases at J, leaving 7 bases unmatched. The CDR3 DNA is TGTGCCAGCAGTTACAGGGGCACCTCCTATGGCTACACCTTC. The encoded protein is CASSYRGTSYGYTF.

Concerning this clonotype itself: It may be a read error: a sequence one base away is much more abundant. This chain connects TRBV29-1 to TRBJ1-2; D is ambiguous. The CDR3 covers 15 residues. The germline V gene encodes CDR1 SQVTM and CDR2 ANQGSEA. V gave up 0 bases and J gave up 4 bases, with 15 bases separating them. This CDR3 is CSVEDPLAFVYGYTF. The CDR3 DNA reads as TGCAGCGTTGAAGATCCTCTTGCATTTGTCTATGGCTACACCTTC.

V gene TRBV4-1 combines with J gene TRBJ2-5, with D possibly TRBD1 on 6 matching bases. V was cut by 2 bases and J by 4 bases, with 14 bases left in between. CDR1 is MGHRA and CDR2 is YSYEKL in the germline V gene. This CDR3 has 15 amino acids. In DNA form, the CDR3 reads TGCGCCAGCAGCCAAAGCGGACAGTCGCGAGAGACCCAGTACTTC. Amino acids: CASSQSGQSRETQYF.